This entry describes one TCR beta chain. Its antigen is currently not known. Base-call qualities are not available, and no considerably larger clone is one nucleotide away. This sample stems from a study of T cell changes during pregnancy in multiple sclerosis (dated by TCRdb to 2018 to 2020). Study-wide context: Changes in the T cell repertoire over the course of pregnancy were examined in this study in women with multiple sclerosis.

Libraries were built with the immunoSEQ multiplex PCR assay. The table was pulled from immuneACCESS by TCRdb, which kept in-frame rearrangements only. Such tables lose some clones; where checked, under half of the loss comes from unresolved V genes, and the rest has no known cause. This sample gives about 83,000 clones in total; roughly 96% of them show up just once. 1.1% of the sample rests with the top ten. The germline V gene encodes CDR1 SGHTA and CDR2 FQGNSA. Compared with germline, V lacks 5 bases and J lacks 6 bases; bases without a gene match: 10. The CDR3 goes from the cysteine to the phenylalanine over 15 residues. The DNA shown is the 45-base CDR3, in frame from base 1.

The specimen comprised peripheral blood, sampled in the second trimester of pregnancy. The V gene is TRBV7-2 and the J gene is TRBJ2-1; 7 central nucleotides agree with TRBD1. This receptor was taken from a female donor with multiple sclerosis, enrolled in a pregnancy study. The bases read TGTGCCAGCAGCCCCGACCCGGGACAGTCCAATGAGCAGTTCTTC. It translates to CASSPDPGQSNEQFF.